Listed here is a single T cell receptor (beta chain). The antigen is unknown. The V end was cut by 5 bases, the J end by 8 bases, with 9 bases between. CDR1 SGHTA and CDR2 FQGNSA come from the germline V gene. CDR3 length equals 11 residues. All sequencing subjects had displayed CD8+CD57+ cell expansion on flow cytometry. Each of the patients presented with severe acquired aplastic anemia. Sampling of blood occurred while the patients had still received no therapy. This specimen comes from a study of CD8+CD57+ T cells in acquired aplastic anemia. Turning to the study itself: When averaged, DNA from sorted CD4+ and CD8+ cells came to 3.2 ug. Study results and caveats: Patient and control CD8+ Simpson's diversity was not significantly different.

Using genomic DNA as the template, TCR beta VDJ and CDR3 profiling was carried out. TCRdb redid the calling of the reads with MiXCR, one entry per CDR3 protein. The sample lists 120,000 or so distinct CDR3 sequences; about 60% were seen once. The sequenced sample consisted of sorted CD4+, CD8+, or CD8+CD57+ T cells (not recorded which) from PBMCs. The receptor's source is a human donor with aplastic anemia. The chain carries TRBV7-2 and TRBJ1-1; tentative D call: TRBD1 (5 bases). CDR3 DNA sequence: TGTGCCAGCAGCCCCCGGACAGAAGCTTTCTTT. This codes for CASSPRTEAFF.